This T cell receptor (beta chain) came from a study of CD8+CD57+ T cells in acquired aplastic anemia. Germline CDR1 and CDR2: SQVTM and ANQGSEA. CDR3 length: 11 amino acids. The V end was cut by 5 bases, the J end by 2 bases, with 5 bases between. Profiling that covered TCR beta VDJ and CDR3 relied on genomic DNA as its template. A single record per CDR3 protein comes from TCRdb applying MiXCR to the reads. Found here are about 110,000 distinct CDR3 sequences, roughly 50% of them singletons; the top ten hold roughly 34%. Sequencing was performed on sorted CD4+, CD8+, or CD8+CD57+ T cells (not recorded which) from PBMCs. This sequence joins TRBV29-1 and TRBJ2-3; D unclear. The receptor was isolated from a human donor in good health, serving as a control. The CDR3 DNA follows: TGCAGCGTTACTAACACAGATACGCAGTATTTT. It yields the protein CSVTNTDTQYF.